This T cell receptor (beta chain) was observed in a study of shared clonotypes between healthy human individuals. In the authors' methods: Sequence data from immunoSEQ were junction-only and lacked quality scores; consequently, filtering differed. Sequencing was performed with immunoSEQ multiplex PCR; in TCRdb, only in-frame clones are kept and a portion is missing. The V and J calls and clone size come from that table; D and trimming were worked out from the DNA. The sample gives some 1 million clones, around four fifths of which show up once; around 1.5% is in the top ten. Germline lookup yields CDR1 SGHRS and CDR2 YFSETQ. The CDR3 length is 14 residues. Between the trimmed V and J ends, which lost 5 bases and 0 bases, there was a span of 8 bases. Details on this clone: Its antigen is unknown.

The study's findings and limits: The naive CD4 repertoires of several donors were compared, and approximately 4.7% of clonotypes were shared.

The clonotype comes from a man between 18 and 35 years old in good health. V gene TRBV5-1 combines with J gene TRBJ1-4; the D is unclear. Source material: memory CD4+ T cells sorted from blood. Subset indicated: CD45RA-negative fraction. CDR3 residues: CASSYGSTNEKLFF. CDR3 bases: TGCGCCAGCAGTTATGGTTCAACTAATGAAAAACTGTTTTTT. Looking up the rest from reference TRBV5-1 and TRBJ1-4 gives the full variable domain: KAGVTQTPRYLIKTRGQQVTLSCSPISGHRSVSWYQQTPGQGLQFLFEYFSETQRNKGNFPGRFSGRQFSNSRSEMNVSTLELGDSALYLCASSYGSTNEKLFFGSGTQLSVL.